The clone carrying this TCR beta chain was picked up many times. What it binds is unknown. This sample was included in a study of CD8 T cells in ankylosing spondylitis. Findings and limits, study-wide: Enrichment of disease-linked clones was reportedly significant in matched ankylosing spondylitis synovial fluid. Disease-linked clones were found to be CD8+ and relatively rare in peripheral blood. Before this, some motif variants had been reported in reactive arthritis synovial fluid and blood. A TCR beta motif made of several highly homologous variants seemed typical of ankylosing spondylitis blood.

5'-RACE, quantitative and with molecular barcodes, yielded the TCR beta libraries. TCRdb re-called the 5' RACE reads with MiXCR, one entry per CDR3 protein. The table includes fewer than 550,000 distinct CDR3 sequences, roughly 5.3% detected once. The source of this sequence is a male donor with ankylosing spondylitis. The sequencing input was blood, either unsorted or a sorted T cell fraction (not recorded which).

CDR3 amino acids: CASRLGQLNTEAFF. Here the CDR3 DNA reads TGTGCCAGCAGGTTGGGACAGCTGAACACTGAAGCTTTCTTT. The V call is TRBV28, the J call TRBJ1-1, with 7 bases that match TRBD1. CDR3 length: 14 residues. V lost 6 bases and J lost 0; bases outside the gene matches: 4. Germline V gene sequence: CDR1 MDHEN, CDR2 SYDVKM. The entire variable domain, with the rest obtained from reference TRBV28 and TRBJ1-1, is as follows: DVKVTQSSRYLVKRTGEKVFLECVQDMDHENMFWYRQDPGLGLRLIYFSYDVKMKEKGDIPEGYSVSREKKERFSLILESASTNQTSMYLCASRLGQLNTEAFFGQGTRLTVV.